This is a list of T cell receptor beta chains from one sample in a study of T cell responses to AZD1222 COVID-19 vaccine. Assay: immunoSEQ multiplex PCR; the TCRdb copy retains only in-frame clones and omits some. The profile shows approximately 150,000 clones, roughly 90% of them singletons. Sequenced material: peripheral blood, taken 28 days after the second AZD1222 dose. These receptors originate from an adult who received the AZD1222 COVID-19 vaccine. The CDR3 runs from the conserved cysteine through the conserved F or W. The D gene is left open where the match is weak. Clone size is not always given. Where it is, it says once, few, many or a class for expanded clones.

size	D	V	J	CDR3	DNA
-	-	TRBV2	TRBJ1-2	CASSLDGLWGYTF	TGTGCCAGCAGCCTGGACGGTCTTTGGGGCTACACCTTC
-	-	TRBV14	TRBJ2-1	CASSHTPQDNEQFF	TGTGCCAGCAGCCATACCCCCCAGGACAATGAGCAGTTCTTC
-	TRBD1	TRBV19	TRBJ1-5	CASSMTGSGNQPQHF	TGTGCCAGTAGTATGACAGGGAGCGGCAATCAGCCCCAGCATTTT
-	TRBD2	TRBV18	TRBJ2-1	CASSAGTSGGNEQFF	TGTGCCAGCTCAGCGGGGACTAGCGGGGGGAATGAGCAGTTCTTC
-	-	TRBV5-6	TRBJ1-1	CASSLGVPWNTEAFF	TGTGCCAGCAGCTTGGGGGTTCCCTGGAACACTGAAGCTTTCTTT
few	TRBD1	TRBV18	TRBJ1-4	CASSPTRTGDTTNEKLFF	TGTGCCAGCTCACCTACTCGGACAGGGGATACAACTAATGAAAAACTGTTTTTT
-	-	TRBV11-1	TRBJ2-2	CASSLGYAGELFF	TGTGCCAGCAGCTTAGGCTACGCCGGGGAGCTGTTTTTT
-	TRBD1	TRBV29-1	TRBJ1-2	CSVGFGTDYGYTF	TGCAGCGTAGGATTCGGGACAGACTATGGCTACACCTTC
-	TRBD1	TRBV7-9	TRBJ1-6	CASTLGDSKNSPLHF	TGTGCCAGCACCCTAGGGGACAGTAAGAATTCACCCCTCCACTTT
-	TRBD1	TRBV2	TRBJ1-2	CASSPISGQGARGYTF	TGTGCCAGCAGCCCAATTTCGGGACAGGGGGCGCGGGGCTACACCTTC
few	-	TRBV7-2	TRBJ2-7	CASSFRTYEQYF	TGTGCCAGCAGCTTTAGAACCTACGAGCAGTACTTC
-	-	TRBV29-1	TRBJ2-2	CSVEGWTNTGELFF	TGCAGCGTTGAAGGCTGGACGAACACCGGGGAGCTGTTTTTT
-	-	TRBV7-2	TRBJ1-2	CASSPLNRVGYTF	TGTGCCAGCAGCCCGCTTAACAGGGTCGGCTACACCTTC
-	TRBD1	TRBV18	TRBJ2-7	CASSPPRQGYYEQYF	TGTGCCAGCTCACCACCACGACAGGGCTACTACGAGCAGTACTTC
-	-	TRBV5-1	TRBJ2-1	CASSSTGATYNEQFF	TGCGCCAGCAGCTCAACGGGGGCCACCTACAATGAGCAGTTCTTC
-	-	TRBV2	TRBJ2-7	CASGEQGSYEQYF	TGTGCCAGCGGAGAACAGGGATCCTACGAGCAGTACTTC
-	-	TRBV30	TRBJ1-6	CAWSVDLNSPLHF	TGTGCCTGGAGTGTAGACCTGAATTCACCCCTCCACTTT
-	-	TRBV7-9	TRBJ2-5	CASSLASSQETQYF	TGTGCCAGCAGCTTAGCCTCATCCCAAGAGACCCAGTACTTC
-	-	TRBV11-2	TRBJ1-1	CASSLPGIGGFTEAFF	TGTGCCAGCAGCTTACCGGGCATCGGAGGGTTCACTGAAGCTTTCTTT
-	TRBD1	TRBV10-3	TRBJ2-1	CAISGGTGHNEQFF	TGTGCCATCAGTGGTGGGACAGGACACAATGAGCAGTTCTTC
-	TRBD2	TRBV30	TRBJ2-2	CAWGSGGTGELFF	TGTGCCTGGGGAAGCGGGGGCACCGGGGAGCTGTTTTTT
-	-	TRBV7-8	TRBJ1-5	CASQPGAISSNQPQHF	TGTGCCAGCCAACCAGGAGCAATATCGAGCAATCAGCCCCAGCATTTT
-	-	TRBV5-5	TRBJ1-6	CASSLEVRFSSPLHF	TGTGCCAGCAGCTTGGAAGTAAGGTTTAGCTCACCCCTCCACTTT
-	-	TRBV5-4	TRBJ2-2	CASSLGGVGNTGELFF	TGTGCCAGCAGCTTGGGAGGGGTGGGGAACACCGGGGAGCTGTTTTTT
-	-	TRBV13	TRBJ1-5	CASSLRGPLFGQQVNSNQPQHF	TGTGCCAGCAGCTTAAGGGGACCTTTGTTTGGGCAGCAAGTAAATAGCAATCAGCCCCAGCATTTT
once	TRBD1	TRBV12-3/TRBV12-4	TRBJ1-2	CASSLTGWSGYTF	TGTGCCAGCAGTTTGACAGGGTGGTCTGGCTACACCTTC
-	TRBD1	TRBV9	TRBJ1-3	CASNPSGQAGNTIYF	TGTGCCAGCAACCCTTCAGGACAGGCTGGAAACACCATATATTTT
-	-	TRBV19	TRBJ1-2	CASTSGDSNYGYTF	-
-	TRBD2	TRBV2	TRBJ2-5	CASREGPGGTQYF	TGTGCCAGCAGGGAGGGCCCGGGGGGGACCCAGTACTTC
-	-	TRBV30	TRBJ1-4	CAWSVQNEKLFF	TGTGCCTGGAGTGTCCAGAATGAAAAACTGTTTTTT
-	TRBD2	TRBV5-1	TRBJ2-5	CASSFMLAGEETQYF	TGCGCCAGCAGCTTTATGCTAGCGGGGGAAGAGACCCAGTACTTC
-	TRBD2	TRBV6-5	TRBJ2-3	CASSSTGFSGGYTQYF	TGTGCCAGCAGTTCCACGGGTTTTAGCGGGGGGTATACGCAGTATTTT
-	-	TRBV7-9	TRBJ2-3	CASSLGDRTDTQYF	TGTGCCAGCAGCTTAGGGGACCGCACAGATACGCAGTATTTT
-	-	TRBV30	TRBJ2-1	CAWAYAGRRNEQFF	TGTGCCTGGGCCTACGCAGGGAGAAGGAATGAGCAGTTCTTC
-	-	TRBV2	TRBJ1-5	CASSYTNQPQHF	TGTGCCAGCAGCTATACCAATCAGCCCCAGCATTTT
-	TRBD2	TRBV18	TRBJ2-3	CASSPRLAGGTDTQYF	TGTGCCAGCTCACCCCGACTAGCGGGGGGCACAGATACGCAGTATTTT
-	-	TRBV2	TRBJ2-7	CASSSLRSYEQYF	TGTGCCAGCAGTTCCCTACGTTCCTACGAGCAGTACTTC
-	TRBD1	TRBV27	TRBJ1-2	CASSRDRDATNYGYTF	TGTGCCAGCAGCCGAGACAGGGACGCCACTAACTATGGCTACACCTTC
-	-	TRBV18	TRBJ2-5	CASSRNSGETQYF	TGTGCCAGCTCACGCAACAGTGGAGAGACCCAGTACTTC
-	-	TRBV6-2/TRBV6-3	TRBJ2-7	CASSYRDGPYEQYF	TGTGCCAGCAGTTACCGGGACGGCCCCTACGAGCAGTACTTC
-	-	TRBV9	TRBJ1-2	CASSVDRSGGYTF	TGTGCCAGCAGCGTAGACAGGTCTGGGGGCTACACCTTC
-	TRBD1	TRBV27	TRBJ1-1	CASTTNPGTGRAEAFF	TGTGCCAGCACCACTAACCCCGGGACAGGGAGGGCTGAAGCTTTCTTT